The 7 T cell receptor beta chains given below trace back to one sample, sequenced in a study of Graves' ophthalmopathy and Graves' hyperthyroidism. Amplification of the TCR beta CDR3 regions used RNA transcripts (as template). Second-round multiplex PCR followed a first-round RT-PCR using HTBI primers. TCRdb processed the multiplex PCR reads anew with MiXCR; each CDR3 protein has one entry. The table has about 700,000 distinct CDR3 sequences, 35% to 50% seen once. The sequencing sample was made of peripheral blood. These receptor sequences come from an adult man with Graves' ophthalmopathy.

As concerns this clonotype: A read error is possible here, since a much larger clone lies one base away. V gene TRBV24-1 combines with J gene TRBJ1-4, with TRBD1 matching over 9 bases. The CDR3 totals 16 residues. Germline V lookup: CDR1 KGHDR, CDR2 SFDVKD. In nucleotides, the CDR3 is TGTGCCACCGGTGACCCCAGACAGGGGGTGATTGAAAAACTGTTTTTT. It is translated as CATGDPRQGVIEKLFF.

This chain uses TRBV19 with TRBJ1-4; TRBD1 might be the D (5 bases). The CDR3 loop spans 15 amino acids. Trimming pared 3 bases from V and 5 bases from J, leaving 13 bases between. Per the germline V gene, CDR1 is LNHDA and CDR2 is SQIVND (reference sequence). CDR3 DNA: TGTGCCAGTAGTATCGAGAAGTGGGGCAATGAAAAACTGTTTTTT. Translated, it gives CASSIEKWGNEKLFF.

This chain links TRBV7-3 with TRBJ1-3, with D uncertain. The CDR3 loop spans 12 amino acids. The germline V gene encodes CDR1 SGHTA and CDR2 FQGTGA. Trimming took 3 bases from V and 7 from J, leaving 7 bases between them. The CDR3 here is CASSFQMNTIYF. CDR3 in DNA: TGTGCCAGCAGCTTCCAGATGAACACCATATATTTT.

CDR3 nucleotides: TGCGCCAGCAGCCTCCTGATAGCCAACACTGAAGCTTTCTTT. It codes for CASSLLIANTEAFF. The V gene is TRBV5-1, the J gene TRBJ1-1; no clear D gene. Germline V gives CDR1 SGHRS, CDR2 YFSETQ. The CDR3 totals 14 residues. Trimming pared 4 bases from V and 2 bases from J, leaving 12 bases between.

The chain combines TRBV29-1 with TRBJ1-5; D not resolved. Deletions cut 4 bases from V and 4 bases from J, with 14 bases between. CDR1 and CDR2 from the germline V gene are SQVTM and ANQGSEA. CDR3 length: 14 residues. CDR3 amino acids: CSVAIGQHNQPQHF. The CDR3 coding sequence is TGCAGCGTTGCTATCGGCCAGCATAATCAGCCCCAGCATTTT.

J is TRBJ2-7 and V is TRBV11-2; perhaps TRBD1 as D (5 bases). The CDR3 contains 13 residues. Trimming pared 5 bases from V and 7 bases from J, leaving 15 bases between. The germline CDR1 and CDR2 sequences are SGHAT and FQNNGV. The CDR3, as DNA: TGTGCCAGCAGCCCAGGGAACACCGGGGAGCAGTACTTC. Encoded protein: CASSPGNTGEQYF.

Only a few counts were recorded for this clonotype. V is TRBV7-9 and J is TRBJ2-5, with 9 bases lining up with TRBD2. CDR1 and CDR2 (germline): SEHNR, FQNEAQ (reference sequence). With V trimmed by 5 bases and J by 4 bases, 17 bases remained unmatched. The CDR3 length is 18 residues. The CDR3 here is CASSVGLAGVDFGETQYF. CDR3 sequence (DNA): TGTGCCAGCAGCGTTGGTTTAGCGGGAGTTGACTTCGGAGAGACCCAGTACTTC.